This TCR beta chain emerged from a study of control samples from healthy donors and cancer patients. This clone was observed a few times. Clones were sequenced by immunoSEQ multiplex PCR, and TCRdb holds only the in-frame ones, with some missing. The sample lists over 50,000 clones; 80% were seen once. The germline gives CDR1 MNHEY, CDR2 SVGEGT. The length of the CDR3 is 16 residues. V lost 5 bases to trimming and J lost 2 bases, with 18 bases between them. V gene TRBV6-2 or TRBV6-3 combines with J gene TRBJ2-5; D gene unclear. Material for sequencing was blood. The receptor comes from a man aged 65-85 years in good health. This CDR3 is CASSLAHGSHQETQYF. The CDR3 nucleotides are TGTGCCAGCAGTCTCGCCCACGGGTCCCATCAAGAGACCCAGTACTTC.